This T cell receptor beta chain is from a study of shared clonotypes between healthy human individuals. In the case of this clone: Its antigen is unidentified.

V was pared by 4 bases and J by 9 bases, with 10 bases between. This CDR3 has 12 amino acids. Germline CDR1 reads MNHEY; CDR2 reads SVGAGI. Assay used: immunoSEQ multiplex PCR; TCRdb lists only in-frame clones, some missing. The table shows about 2.1 million clones, with 85% to 95% occurring only once. CD8 cells classed as naive were CD45RO-negative and positively selected for CCR7, excluding terminally differentiated effector memory CD45RA+ cells. Study findings and constraints: Represented genetic and exposure-history diversity was restricted by having few donors. Investigators collected only blood, and repertoires in tissues likely differ.

The chain carries TRBV6-5 and TRBJ2-1, with D possibly matching TRBD1 (6 bases). The origin of this receptor is a man between 18 and 29 years old in good health. Some clones in this sample may be carry-over from other donors' samples. The specimen sequenced was naive CD8+ T cells from PBMCs. The CDR3: CASSSQGPEQFF. The CDR3 region has the DNA TGTGCCAGCAGTTCACAGGGCCCTGAGCAGTTCTTC.